Reported below is one T cell receptor (beta chain). The data were taken from a study of T cell changes during pregnancy in multiple sclerosis. TCRdb keeps only in-frame clones here, not all; method: immunoSEQ multiplex PCR. The profile shows around 77,000 clones, 90% to 95% of them singletons. The clonotype comes from a female donor with multiple sclerosis, enrolled in a pregnancy study. The material sequenced was peripheral blood, taken in the third trimester of pregnancy.

CDR3: CASSLGSEYGYTF. CDR3 DNA sequence: TGTGCCAGCAGCTTAGGGAGCGAATATGGCTACACCTTC. The genes are TRBV7-2 and TRBJ1-2; D gene unclear. Germline values: CDR1 SGHTA, CDR2 FQGNSA. Deletions cut 1 base from V and 5 bases from J, with 8 bases between. The CDR3 runs to 13 residues.